This note documents a single T cell receptor beta chain sequence. Antigen unknown. The sample originates from a study of T cell responses to AZD1222 COVID-19 vaccine. Study results and caveats: Repertoire sampling happened only post peak T cell response. Clonal diversity was possibly underestimated, and white British individuals and females predominated among donors.

The protocol was immunoSEQ multiplex PCR, while the TCRdb copy is restricted to in-frame clones and leaves out a portion. Counted here are about 270,000 clones, 85% to 95% occurring once; the ten biggest clones make up roughly 0.51%. The specimen was peripheral blood, collected 28 days after the second AZD1222 dose. The receptor comes from an adult who received the AZD1222 COVID-19 vaccine.

The DNA for the CDR3 is TGTGCCTGCCAAAAGGGGCTAGCGGGAAACGAGCAGTACTTC. This translates into CACQKGLAGNEQYF. V usage is TRBV30 and J usage is TRBJ2-7; 9 positions agree with TRBD2. After removal of 6 bases from V and 5 bases from J, the junction contained 11 bases not matched to a gene. From germline, CDR1 is GTSNPN and CDR2 SVGIG (reference sequence). CDR3 size: 14 residues.